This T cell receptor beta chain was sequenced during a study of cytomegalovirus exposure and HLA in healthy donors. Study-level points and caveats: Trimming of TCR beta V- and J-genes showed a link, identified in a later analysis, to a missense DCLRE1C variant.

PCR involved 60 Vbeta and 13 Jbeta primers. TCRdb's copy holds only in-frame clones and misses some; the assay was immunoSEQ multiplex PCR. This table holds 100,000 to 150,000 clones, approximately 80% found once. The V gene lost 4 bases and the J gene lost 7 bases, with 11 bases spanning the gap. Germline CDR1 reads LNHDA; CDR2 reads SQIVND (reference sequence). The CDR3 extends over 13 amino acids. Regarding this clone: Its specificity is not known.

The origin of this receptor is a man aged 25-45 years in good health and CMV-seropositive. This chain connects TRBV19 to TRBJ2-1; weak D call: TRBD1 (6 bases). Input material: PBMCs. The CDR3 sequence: CASSRTEKNEQFF. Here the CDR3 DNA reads TGTGCCAGTAGTAGGACAGAGAAAAATGAGCAGTTCTTC. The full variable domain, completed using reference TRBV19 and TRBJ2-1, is DGGITQSPKYLFRKEGQNVTLSCEQNLNHDAMYWYRQDPGQGLRLIYYSQIVNDFQKGDIAEGYSVSREKKESFPLTVTSAQKNPTAFYLCASSRTEKNEQFFGPGTRLTVL.